This T cell receptor beta chain was profiled in a study of CD8 T cells in Susac syndrome. Sequencing of TCR beta was carried out in blood CD8+ and CD4+ T cells. Negative magnetic isolation gave CD8+ and CD4+ cells; FACS enriched CD8+ TEMRA. V shed 2 bases and J shed 2 bases, with 12 bases lying between them. CDR3 size: 15 residues. CDR1 and CDR2 from the germline V gene are LGHDT and YNNKEL (reference sequence). Reverse transcription of roughly 0.45 to 1 ug RNA was performed with random hexamers. Amplification of the TCR beta CDR3 was carried out by immunoSEQ multiplex PCR, which spanned a total of 54 Vbeta and 13 Jbeta segments. TCRdb called the immunoSEQ multiplex PCR reads again in MiXCR, with one record for every CDR3 protein. This sample yields under 150,000 distinct CDR3 sequences, of which less than 95% are seen a single time; 0.095% to 0.15% belongs to the top ten.

The clonotype comes from a human donor with multiple sclerosis. The rearrangement uses TRBV3-1 and TRBJ2-5, with TRBD1 as a possible D gene (6 bases). What was sequenced was CD4+ T cells from PBMCs. The CDR3 DNA reads TGTGCCAGCAGCCAATTCCCGGGACATCAAGAGACCCAGTACTTC. Translating it yields CASSQFPGHQETQYF.